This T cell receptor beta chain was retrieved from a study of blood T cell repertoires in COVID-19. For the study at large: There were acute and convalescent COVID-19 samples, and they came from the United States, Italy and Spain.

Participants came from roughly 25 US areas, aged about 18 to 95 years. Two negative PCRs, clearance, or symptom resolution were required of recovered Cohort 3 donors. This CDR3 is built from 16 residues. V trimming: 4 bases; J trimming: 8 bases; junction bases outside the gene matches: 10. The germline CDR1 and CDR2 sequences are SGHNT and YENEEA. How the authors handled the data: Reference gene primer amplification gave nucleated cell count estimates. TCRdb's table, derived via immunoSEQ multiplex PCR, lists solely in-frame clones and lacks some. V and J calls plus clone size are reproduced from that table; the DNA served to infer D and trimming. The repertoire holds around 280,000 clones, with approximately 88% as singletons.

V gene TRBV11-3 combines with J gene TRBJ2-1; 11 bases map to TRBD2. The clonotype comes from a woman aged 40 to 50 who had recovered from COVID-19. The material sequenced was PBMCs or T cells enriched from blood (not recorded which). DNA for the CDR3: TGTGCCAGCAGCTCCCAGACTAGCGGGATAGCCCATGAGCAGTTCTTC. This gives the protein CASSSQTSGIAHEQFF.